What follows are 7 T cell receptor beta chains derived from one specimen sequenced in a study of graft-versus-host responses after intestinal transplantation (dated by TCRdb to the early 2020s). The protocol used for the library was the immunoSEQ multiplex PCR assay. TCRdb retrieved this table from immuneACCESS and kept in-frame rearrangements only. Not all clones are present; in checked studies, unresolved V genes account for under half, and no reason is known for the remainder. The sample contains about 97,000 clones, more than 80% of them found a single time. The ten largest clones capture more than 15% of the sample. Specimen: PBMCs, collected roughly 450 days after intestinal transplant. The receptors originated from a human patient who received an intestinal transplant, so some T cells may come from the graft donor.

V is TRBV6-5 and J is TRBJ2-4, with 9 bases aligning to TRBD2. The germline V gene has CDR1 MNHEY and CDR2 SVGAGI. Trimming removed 3 bases from V and 4 bases from J; junction bases left unmatched: 7. The CDR3 has 16 residues. The CDR3 region is CASSYLGLAGKNIQYF. The DNA for the CDR3 is TGTGCCAGCAGTTATTTAGGGCTAGCGGGGAAAAACATTCAGTACTTC.

On this clone itself: Lacking the conserved final phenylalanine or tryptophan, this CDR3 likely reflects a read error. V is TRBV12-5 and J is TRBJ1-6, with D possibly being TRBD1 (6 bases). The germline V gene encodes CDR1 LGHNT and CDR2 FRNRAP. This CDR3 contains 14 residues. Deletions cut 6 bases from V and 7 bases from J, with 13 bases between. CDR3 sequence reads: CASGLGTRNSPLHL. The CDR3 bases are TGTGCTAGTGGCCTCGGGACACGGAATTCACCCCTCCACCTT.

The chain combines TRBV9 with TRBJ2-3; D is uncertain. The germline V gene has CDR1 SGDLS and CDR2 YYNGEE. This CDR3 comprises 17 residues. The ends were cut back, 2 bases at V and 3 bases at J, with 19 bases in the middle. The DNA for the CDR3 is TGTGCCAGCAGCGTGGCAACATTAGGTGTTACAACAGATACGCAGTATTTT. Translation: CASSVATLGVTTDTQYF.

The chain recombines TRBV11-2 with TRBJ1-1; D call uncertain. The CDR3 sequence is 13 residues long. V lost 5 bases and J lost 4, with 11 bases in between. The germline V gene has CDR1 SGHAT and CDR2 FQNNGV. CDR3: CASSAEWGTEAFF. The CDR3, as DNA: TGTGCCAGCAGCGCTGAGTGGGGCACTGAAGCTTTCTTT. Combining the CDR3 with reference TRBV11-2 and TRBJ1-1 gives the whole variable domain EAGVAQSPRYKIIEKRQSVAFWCNPISGHATLYWYQQILGQGPKLLIQFQNNGVVDDSQLPKDRFSAERLKGVDSTLKIQPAKLEDSAVYLCASSAEWGTEAFFGQGTRLTVV.

The J gene is TRBJ1-6, the V gene TRBV28; D gene ambiguous. V was pared by 7 bases and J by 10 bases, with 11 bases between. This CDR3 comprises 12 residues. In germline, CDR1 is MDHEN, CDR2 SYDVKM. DNA for the CDR3: TGTGCCAGCACCTTAGGGTCATCACCCCTCCACTTT. Protein product: CASTLGSSPLHF. Variable domain in full (rest from reference TRBV28 and TRBJ1-6): DVKVTQSSRYLVKRTGEKVFLECVQDMDHENMFWYRQDPGLGLRLIYFSYDVKMKEKGDIPEGYSVSREKKERFSLILESASTNQTSMYLCASTLGSSPLHFGNGTRLTVT.

This chain joins TRBV4-1 and TRBJ2-5; 10 bases line up with TRBD2. CDR3 length equals 15 residues. Germline CDR1 MGHRA, CDR2 YSYEKL. The junction had 5 bases not matched to a gene; V was cut back by 4 bases and J by 3 bases. The CDR3 DNA reads TGCGCCAGCAGCCTGAGCGGGGGGGCTAAAGAGACCCAGTACTTC. Translated: CASSLSGGAKETQYF.

Written as DNA, the CDR3 is TGTGCCAGCAGCTTAGTTGGGACAGGGTGGTCACCCCTCCACTTT. It is translated as CASSLVGTGWSPLHF. This chain uses TRBV7-9 with TRBJ1-6; 9 nucleotides agree with TRBD1. This CDR3 is 15 amino acids long. V gave up 1 base and J gave up 10 bases; unmatched junction bases: 5. Germline assignment: CDR1 SEHNR and CDR2 FQNEAQ (reference sequence).